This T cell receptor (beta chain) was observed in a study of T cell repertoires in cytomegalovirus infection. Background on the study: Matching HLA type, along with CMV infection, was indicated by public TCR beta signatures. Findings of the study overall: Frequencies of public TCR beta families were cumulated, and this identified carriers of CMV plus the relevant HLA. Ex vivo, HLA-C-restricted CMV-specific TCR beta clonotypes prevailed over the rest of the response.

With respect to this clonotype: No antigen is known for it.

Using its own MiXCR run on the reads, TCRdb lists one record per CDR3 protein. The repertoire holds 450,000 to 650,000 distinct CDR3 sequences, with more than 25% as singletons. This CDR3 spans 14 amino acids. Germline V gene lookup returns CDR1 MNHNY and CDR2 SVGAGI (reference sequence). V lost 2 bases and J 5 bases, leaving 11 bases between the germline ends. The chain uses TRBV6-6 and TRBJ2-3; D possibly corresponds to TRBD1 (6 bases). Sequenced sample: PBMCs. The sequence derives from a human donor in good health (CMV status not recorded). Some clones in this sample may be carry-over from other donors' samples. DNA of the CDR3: TGTGCCAGCAGTTACGGCCAGGGGAGAGATACGCAGTATTTT. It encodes CASSYGQGRDTQYF.